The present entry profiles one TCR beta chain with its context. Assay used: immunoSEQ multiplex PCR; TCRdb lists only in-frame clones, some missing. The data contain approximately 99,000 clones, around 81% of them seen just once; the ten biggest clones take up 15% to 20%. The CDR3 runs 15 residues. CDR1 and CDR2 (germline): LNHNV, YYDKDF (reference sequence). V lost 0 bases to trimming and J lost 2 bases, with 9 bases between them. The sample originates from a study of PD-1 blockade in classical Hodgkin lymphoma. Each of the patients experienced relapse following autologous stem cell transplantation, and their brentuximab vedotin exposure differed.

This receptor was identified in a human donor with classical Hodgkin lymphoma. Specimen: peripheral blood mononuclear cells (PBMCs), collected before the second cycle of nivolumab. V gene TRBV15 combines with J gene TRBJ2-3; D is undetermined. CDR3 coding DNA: TGTGCCACCAGCAGAGATCCCACAGCCACAGATACGCAGTATTTT. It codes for CATSRDPTATDTQYF.